This T cell receptor beta chain is from a study of blood T cell repertoires in COVID-19. Across the whole study: COVID-19 samples collected from the United States, Italy and Spain covered acute and convalescent phases. The analysed material was cDNA or gDNA that came from T cells, B-cell-depleted T cells, or PBMCs.

Trimming removed 1 base from V and 7 bases from J; junction bases left unmatched: 12. CDR1 is SGHTA and CDR2 is FQGTGA in the germline V gene. This CDR3 comprises 18 residues. One Seattle source followed patients from active infection through their disease course. Original analysis: Amplification of reference gene primers was used by the study to estimate nucleated cell counts. Profiling relied on immunoSEQ multiplex PCR, and the TCRdb table lists in-frame clones only, not all of them. V and J calls and clone size are those listed in that table; D and trimming were worked out from the DNA. The top ten hold 1% of the sample, which has around 310,000 clones, around 91% seen once.

The chain uses TRBV7-3 and TRBJ2-1; 11 bases align to TRBD2. Sequencing was done on a sample of peripheral blood. The TCR originated in a woman aged 35 to 49 with COVID-19, enrolled during active disease. The CDR3 sequence is CASSLKVTSGGPWNEQFF. Written as DNA, the CDR3 is TGTGCCAGCAGCTTAAAAGTAACTAGCGGGGGCCCTTGGAATGAGCAGTTCTTC.